This TCR beta chain was identified in a study of T cell responses to AZD1222 COVID-19 vaccine. Overall study findings and caveats: In all cases, repertoires were sampled only after the peak T cell response.

Only in-frame clones appear in the TCRdb table, and some are missing; sequencing was by immunoSEQ multiplex PCR. The table lists roughly 100,000 clones, 75% to 90% of them singletons. Concerning this clone: Antigen unknown.

This sample comprised peripheral blood, obtained on day 0 of AZD1222 vaccination. The sequence derives from an adult in good health.

This CDR3 is CASSVGRGISYEQYF. The CDR3 bases are TGTGCCAGCAGCGTAGGTCGCGGGATCAGCTACGAGCAGTACTTC. V usage is TRBV9 and J usage is TRBJ2-7; possibly TRBD2 for D (6 bases). Germline CDR1 reads SGDLS; CDR2 reads YYNGEE. The CDR3 has 15 residues. Trimming removed 0 bases from V and 3 bases from J, with 13 bases in between.